This entry concerns a single T cell receptor (beta chain). The data were taken from a study of blood T cell repertoires in COVID-19. Study context: There were acute and convalescent COVID-19 samples, and they came from the United States, Italy and Spain. The analysed material was cDNA or gDNA that came from T cells, B-cell-depleted T cells, or PBMCs.

The germline V gene encodes CDR1 MNHEY and CDR2 SMNVEV (reference sequence). There are 17 residues in the CDR3. The V gene end was trimmed by 0 bases and the J gene end by 2 bases; junction bases not matched to a gene: 5. Original processing notes: Reference gene primer amplification yielded estimated nucleated cell counts. Some clones are missing from TCRdb's copy, which holds only in-frame ones; the method was immunoSEQ multiplex PCR. That table supplies the V and J calls and clone size; D and trimming were determined from the DNA. This sample has 180,000 or so clones, with more than 75% found just once.

The sequence was obtained from a man between 18 and 35 years old with active or convalescent COVID-19. The sequenced sample was peripheral blood. This chain uses TRBV27 with TRBJ2-3, with 10 bases matching TRBD2. The CDR3 DNA reads as TGTGCCAGCAGTTTATCGTGGCTAGCGGGGGACACAGATACGCAGTATTTT. This encodes CASSLSWLAGDTDTQYF.